Presented here are 17 T cell receptor beta chains from one specimen sequenced in a study of OX40 agonist ivuxolimab in advanced cancers. This table comes from immunoSEQ multiplex PCR, and its TCRdb copy is limited to in-frame clones, with some not included. The sample carries 35,000 or so clones, 70% to 85% recorded once. The sequencing used CD4+ or CD8+ T cells sorted from blood, collected in a trial of the OX40 agonist ivuxolimab. These TCRs come from an adult with an advanced solid tumor such as melanoma, head and neck, liver or kidney cancer.

J is TRBJ1-2 and V is TRBV2, with D unresolved. The ends were cut back, 4 bases at V and 3 bases at J, with 6 bases in the middle. CDR1 and CDR2 from the germline V gene are SNHLY and FYNNEI. CDR3 length: 12 amino acids. DNA of the CDR3: TGTGCCAGCAGTGGGTCTCACTATGGCTACACCTTC. Its protein is CASSGSHYGYTF.

The CDR3 sequence is CASSSAWGGGYEQYF. In DNA form, the CDR3 reads TGTGCCAGCAGCTCTGCCTGGGGGGGAGGCTACGAGCAGTACTTC. V usage is TRBV7-6 and J usage is TRBJ2-7; 7 bases line up with TRBD2. CDR3 length equals 15 residues. Germline lookup yields CDR1 SGHVS and CDR2 FNYEAQ. V lost 4 bases to trimming and J lost 3 bases; unmatched junction nucleotides: 9. The whole variable domain, filled in from reference TRBV7-6 and TRBJ2-7, reads GAGVSQSPRYKVTKRGQDVALRCDPISGHVSLYWYRQALGQGPEFLTYFNYEAQQDKSGLPNDRFSAERPEGSISTLTIQRTEQRDSAMYRCASSSAWGGGYEQYFGPGTRLTVT.

The J gene is TRBJ1-1, the V gene TRBV7-2; D remains unclear. Deletions cut 4 bases from V and 4 bases from J, with 10 bases between. The CDR3 sequence is 13 residues long. The germline V gene encodes CDR1 SGHTA and CDR2 FQGNSA. The CDR3 sequence is CASSSHAATEAFF. The CDR3, as DNA: TGTGCCAGCAGCTCGCATGCGGCCACTGAAGCTTTCTTT.

This clone came up a few times. The V gene is TRBV9, the J gene TRBJ2-3; D uncertain. V was pared by 7 bases and J by 4 bases, with 7 bases between. The CDR3 runs 11 residues. CDR1 is SGDLS and CDR2 is YYNGEE in the germline V gene. The CDR3 is CASQSADTQYF. The CDR3 nucleotides read TGTGCCAGCCAATCAGCAGATACGCAGTATTTT.

This clone was observed a few times. This chain connects TRBV14 to TRBJ1-2; perhaps TRBD1 as D (6 bases). Deletions cut 4 bases from V and 2 bases from J, with 8 bases between. Germline V lookup: CDR1 SGHDN, CDR2 FVKESK. The CDR3 runs 13 residues. The CDR3 sequence: CASSLTGNYGYTF. CDR3 nucleotides: TGTGCCAGCAGCCTAACAGGGAACTATGGCTACACCTTC. The entire variable domain, with the rest obtained from reference TRBV14 and TRBJ1-2, is as follows: EAGVTQFPSHSVIEKGQTVTLRCDPISGHDNLYWYRRVMGKEIKFLLHFVKESKQDESGMPNNRFLAERTGGTYSTLKVQPAELEDSGVYFCASSLTGNYGYTFGSGTRLTVV.

The chain is built from TRBV6-1 and TRBJ2-1; possibly TRBD1 for D (6 bases). The CDR3 runs to 13 residues. Germline CDR1 MNHNS, CDR2 SASEGT. The V and J ends lost 7 bases and 10 bases respectively, with 17 bases between them. The CDR3 protein is CASTQRGGTEQFF. CDR3 sequence (DNA): TGTGCCAGCACCCAAAGGGGTGGGACAGAGCAGTTCTTC.

This clone has more than one count but fewer than ten. J is TRBJ2-3 and V is TRBV5-5, with 8 nucleotides matching TRBD2. This CDR3 spans 14 amino acids. CDR1 and CDR2 from the germline V gene are SGHKS and YYEKEE (reference sequence). The J segment lost 6 bases and the V segment lost 2 bases, leaving 5 bases of the junction unmatched. The CDR3 sequence: CASSLSGGADTQYF. CDR3 bases: TGTGCCAGCAGCTTATCCGGGGGGGCGGATACGCAGTATTTT.

The chain uses TRBV5-1 and TRBJ2-1; 14 bases line up with TRBD2. With V trimmed by 1 base and J by 7 bases, 1 base remained unmatched. Germline loops: CDR1 SGHRS, CDR2 YFSETQ. The CDR3 length is 15 residues. This CDR3 reads CASSLRLAGGNEQFF. CDR3 in DNA: TGCGCCAGCAGCTTGAGACTAGCGGGGGGGAATGAGCAGTTCTTC. The full variable domain, completed using reference TRBV5-1 and TRBJ2-1, is KAGVTQTPRYLIKTRGQQVTLSCSPISGHRSVSWYQQTPGQGLQFLFEYFSETQRNKGNFPGRFSGRQFSNSRSEMNVSTLELGDSALYLCASSLRLAGGNEQFFGPGTRLTVL.

The chain carries TRBV7-2 and TRBJ1-1; D gene unclear. Between the trimmed V and J ends, which lost 5 bases and 5 bases, there was a span of 15 bases. CDR1 SGHTA and CDR2 FQGNSA come from the germline V gene. This CDR3 spans 14 amino acids. CDR3 sequence: CASSIGLRETEAFF. CDR3 coding DNA: TGTGCCAGCAGCATAGGGCTTCGGGAAACTGAAGCTTTCTTT.

The chain has TRBV27 and TRBJ2-7; the D gene is possibly TRBD2 (5 bases). Trimming stripped 5 bases from V and 0 bases from J, with 20 bases between. This CDR3 comprises 17 residues. The V gene's germline CDR1 is MNHEY and CDR2 SMNVEV (reference sequence). CDR3 amino acids: CASSPARGVASSYEQYF. DNA of the CDR3: TGTGCCAGCAGTCCGGCCCGGGGAGTGGCCAGCTCCTACGAGCAGTACTTC.

This sequence joins TRBV2 and TRBJ2-1; 9 nucleotides agree with TRBD1. Germline CDR1 is SNHLY and CDR2 is FYNNEI. V shed 6 bases and J 5 bases; nucleotides not matched to a gene: 2. This CDR3 spans 13 amino acids. CDR3 residues: CASRRDRDNEQFF. CDR3 nucleotides: TGTGCCAGCAGACGGGACAGGGACAATGAGCAGTTCTTC.

The chain is built from TRBV4-1 and TRBJ2-1, with a tentative D call TRBD1 (5 bases). The CDR3 is made up of 14 amino acids. Germline loops: CDR1 MGHRA, CDR2 YSYEKL. With 6 bases removed from V and 8 bases from J, the gap between germline ends came to 17 bases. The CDR3 DNA is TGCGCCAGCAGAGGGGCAGGGAAGAAGCATGAGCAGTTCTTC. Translating gives CASRGAGKKHEQFF.

This rearrangement joins TRBV7-2 to TRBJ2-7; the D gene is possibly TRBD2 (6 bases). The V gene lost 3 bases and the J gene lost 4 bases, with 16 bases spanning the gap. The CDR3 runs to 15 residues. Germline V gene data show CDR1 as SGHTA and CDR2 as FQGNSA. The CDR3 spells CASSLGGGAQYEQYF. The CDR3 bases are TGTGCCAGCAGCTTGGGTGGAGGGGCGCAATACGAGCAGTACTTC.

V and J are TRBV6-5 and TRBJ1-2; D uncertain. V dropped 5 bases and J dropped 6 bases, with 13 bases sitting between them. CDR1 MNHEY and CDR2 SVGAGI come from the germline V gene. The CDR3 is 13 residues long. CDR3 loop: CASSEDGRDGYTF. The CDR3 nucleotides are TGTGCCAGCAGTGAGGACGGTAGGGATGGCTACACCTTC.

J is TRBJ1-3 and V is TRBV18; D perhaps matches TRBD1 (5 bases). The CDR3 is 17 residues long. CDR1 is KGHSH, CDR2 LQKENI, per germline. V gave up 3 bases and J gave up 0 bases, with 15 bases separating them. CDR3 residues: CASSPTRDSVSGNTIYF. CDR3 DNA: TGTGCCAGCTCACCTACCAGGGATTCAGTCTCTGGAAACACCATATATTTT.

The chain has TRBV6-1 and TRBJ1-1, with D maybe TRBD1 (6 bases). Trimming removed 4 bases from V and 5 bases from J, with 11 bases in between. This CDR3 spans 13 amino acids. Germline CDR1 reads MNHNS; CDR2 reads SASEGT. CDR3 nucleotide sequence: TGTGCCAGCAGTGGGTTCAGGGGTACTGAAGCTTTCTTT. Protein product: CASSGFRGTEAFF.

This clone is a singleton in its sample. The genes are TRBV5-1 and TRBJ2-7, with unresolved D. V shed 4 bases and J shed 4 bases, with 9 bases lying between them. Germline CDR1 and CDR2: SGHRS and YFSETQ. This CDR3 is 12 amino acids long. CDR3 sequence: CASSPRVYEQYF. The CDR3 bases are TGCGCCAGCAGCCCAAGAGTTTACGAGCAGTACTTC.